This T cell receptor beta chain was documented in a study of blood T cell repertoires in COVID-19. The assay was immunoSEQ multiplex PCR, and TCRdb's table has in-frame clones only and misses some. Counted here are about 150,000 clones, roughly nine tenths occurring once; the ten biggest clones make up 0.5% to 0.6%. Germline loops: CDR1 KGHSH, CDR2 LQKENI. The CDR3 is 18 amino acids. The junction had 13 bases not matched to a gene; V was cut back by 1 base and J by 2 bases. V and J are TRBV18 and TRBJ2-7, with 8 bases identical to TRBD2. What was sequenced was peripheral blood. This sequence was found in a man in his fifties with acute or convalescent COVID-19. CDR3 sequence reads: CASSPRPRLAGLTYEQYF. The CDR3 region has the DNA TGTGCCAGCTCACCACGTCCGAGGTTAGCGGGGCTCACCTACGAGCAGTACTTC. Full variable domain (remainder filled in from reference TRBV18 and TRBJ2-7): NAGVMQNPRHLVRRRGQEARLRCSPMKGHSHVYWYRQLPEEGLKFMVYLQKENIIDESGMPKERFSAEFPKEGPSILRIQQVVRGDSAAYFCASSPRPRLAGLTYEQYFGPGTRLTVT.